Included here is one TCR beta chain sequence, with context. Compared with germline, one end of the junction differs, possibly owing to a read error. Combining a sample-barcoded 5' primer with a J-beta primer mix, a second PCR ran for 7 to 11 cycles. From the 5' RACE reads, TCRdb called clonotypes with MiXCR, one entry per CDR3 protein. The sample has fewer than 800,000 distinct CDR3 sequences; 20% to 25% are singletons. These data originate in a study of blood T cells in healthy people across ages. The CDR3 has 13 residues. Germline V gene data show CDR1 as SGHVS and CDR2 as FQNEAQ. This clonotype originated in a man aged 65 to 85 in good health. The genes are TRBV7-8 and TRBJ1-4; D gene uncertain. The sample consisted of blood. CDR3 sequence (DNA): TGTGCCAGCAGTTTAGCCACGTACGAAAAACTGTTTTTT. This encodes CASSLATYEKLFF.